A selection of T cell receptor beta chains follows, all from one sample in a study of T cells in Graves' hyperthyroidism and ophthalmopathy. One entry per CDR3 protein results from TCRdb running MiXCR on the multiplex PCR reads. The sample includes a few hundred thousand distinct CDR3 sequences, around 13% of them seen just once. Material: blood. Receptor source: a woman between 40 and 55 years old with Graves' hyperthyroidism. Each CDR3 is given with its conserved first and last residue. D genes are given only for firm matches. Expanded clones are given a class, and other clones once, few, many or no size at all.

v_gene: TRBV7-3; abundance: many; j_gene: TRBJ2-1; d_gene: TRBD2; CDR3nt: TGTGCCAGCAGCAAAGGGACTAGCGGAACCTACAATGAGCAGTTCTTC; CDR3aa: CASSKGTSGTYNEQFF
v_gene: TRBV7-9; abundance: many; j_gene: TRBJ2-2; d_gene: TRBD2; CDR3nt: TGTGCCAGCAGCTTTAGGGAACTAGCGGGGTCCACCGGGGAGCTGTTTTTT; CDR3aa: CASSFRELAGSTGELFF
v_gene: TRBV6-1; abundance: -; j_gene: TRBJ2-2; d_gene: -; CDR3nt: TGTGCCAGCACCGTATCCAGGGGGGAGCTGTTTTTT; CDR3aa: CASTVSRGELFF
v_gene: TRBV11-2; abundance: -; j_gene: TRBJ2-1; d_gene: TRBD2; CDR3nt: TGTGCCAGCAGCTTAGTTTTTAGCGGGAGGCCTTACAGTGAGCAGTTCTTC; CDR3aa: CASSLVFSGRPYSEQFF
v_gene: TRBV10-3; abundance: many; j_gene: TRBJ2-1; d_gene: -; CDR3nt: TGTGCCATCAGTACCGGAATCACTAATGAGCAGTTCTTC; CDR3aa: CAISTGITNEQFF
v_gene: TRBV27; abundance: many; j_gene: TRBJ1-2; d_gene: TRBD1; CDR3nt: TGTGCCAGCAGCACGGAAGCGGGGACAGCGATCTATGGCTACACCTTC; CDR3aa: CASSTEAGTAIYGYTF
v_gene: TRBV29-1; abundance: few; j_gene: TRBJ2-3; d_gene: -; CDR3nt: TGCAGCGTTGAACTGGTGGGAAAGTCCACAGATACGCAGTATTTT; CDR3aa: CSVELVGKSTDTQYF
v_gene: TRBV11-1; abundance: few; j_gene: TRBJ1-1; d_gene: -; CDR3nt: TGTGCCAGCAGCCCAGAGGCCTACTCTGAAGCTTTCTTT; CDR3aa: CASSPEAYSEAFF
v_gene: TRBV20-1; abundance: -; j_gene: TRBJ2-5; d_gene: TRBD2; CDR3nt: TGCAGTGCTAGAGATTGGGAGTCTAGCGGGCCTGTGGGAGAGACCCAGTACTTC; CDR3aa: CSARDWESSGPVGETQYF
v_gene: TRBV28; abundance: many; j_gene: TRBJ1-4; d_gene: -; CDR3nt: TGTGCCAGCAGTTTATCTCGTTGGGAAAAACTGTTTTTT; CDR3aa: CASSLSRWEKLFF
v_gene: TRBV19; abundance: few; j_gene: TRBJ1-5; d_gene: -; CDR3nt: TGTGCCAGTACCCCCGCCGGGGAGGGCAATCAGCCCCAGCATTTT; CDR3aa: CASTPAGEGNQPQHF
v_gene: TRBV20-1; abundance: few; j_gene: TRBJ1-6; d_gene: -; CDR3nt: TGCAGTGCTAGAGAAGACAGGTCCCAATTTTCACCCCTCCACTTT; CDR3aa: CSAREDRSQFSPLHF
v_gene: TRBV10-3; abundance: few; j_gene: TRBJ2-2; d_gene: TRBD2; CDR3nt: TGTGCCACCACGGGTCTTACTAGCGGGAGGTTATCGAACACCGGGGAGCTGTTTTTT; CDR3aa: CATTGLTSGRLSNTGELFF
v_gene: TRBV24-1; abundance: -; j_gene: TRBJ2-2; d_gene: TRBD2; CDR3nt: TGTGCCACCAGTGGCATCGGGAGGTCTACCGGGGAGCTGTTTTTT; CDR3aa: CATSGIGRSTGELFF
v_gene: TRBV7-8; abundance: -; j_gene: TRBJ2-1; d_gene: TRBD2; CDR3nt: TGCGCCAGCAGCCAAACCGGACTAGCGGGAGGGAAGTTCTTC; CDR3aa: CASSQTGLAGGKFF
v_gene: TRBV29-1; abundance: few; j_gene: TRBJ2-3; d_gene: TRBD2; CDR3nt: TGCAGCGTTGAAGATGGGGGGCTAGCGGGAGCCACAGATACGCAGTATTTT; CDR3aa: CSVEDGGLAGATDTQYF
v_gene: TRBV6-5; abundance: -; j_gene: TRBJ1-2; d_gene: TRBD1; CDR3nt: TGTGCCAGCAGTTACGGACAGGGAGCGATTGGCTACACCTTC; CDR3aa: CASSYGQGAIGYTF
v_gene: TRBV20-1; abundance: -; j_gene: TRBJ2-3; d_gene: -; CDR3nt: TGCAGTGCTGTGCGGGGCGAATTGGATACGCAGTATTTT; CDR3aa: CSAVRGELDTQYF
v_gene: TRBV7-9; abundance: many; j_gene: TRBJ2-1; d_gene: TRBD1; CDR3nt: TGTGCCAGCAGCTCCGGACAGGTCAATGAGCAGTTCTTC; CDR3aa: CASSSGQVNEQFF
v_gene: TRBV7-9; abundance: few; j_gene: TRBJ1-3; d_gene: -; CDR3nt: TGTGCCAGCAGCTTAGCTTCGGGGTTTTCTGGAAACACCATATATTTT; CDR3aa: CASSLASGFSGNTIYF
v_gene: TRBV2; abundance: many; j_gene: TRBJ2-3; d_gene: -; CDR3nt: TGTGCCAGCAAGGAGGGCACAGATACGCAGTATTTT; CDR3aa: CASKEGTDTQYF
v_gene: TRBV6-1; abundance: -; j_gene: TRBJ2-3; d_gene: -; CDR3nt: TGTGCCAGCAAGGCTACGACAGATACGCAGTATTTT; CDR3aa: CASKATTDTQYF
v_gene: TRBV9; abundance: -; j_gene: TRBJ2-3; d_gene: -; CDR3nt: TGTGCCAGCAGCGTAGATTCTGGGGACACAGATACGCAGTATTTT; CDR3aa: CASSVDSGDTDTQYF
v_gene: TRBV12-3/TRBV12-4; abundance: many; j_gene: TRBJ1-1; d_gene: -; CDR3nt: TGTGCCAGCAGACCGGGGGTAGTAGACACTGAAGCTTTCTTT; CDR3aa: CASRPGVVDTEAFF
v_gene: TRBV20-1; abundance: -; j_gene: TRBJ2-7; d_gene: -; CDR3nt: TGCAGTGCTTTCAACGCAGCGAGCAGCTACGAGCAGTACTTC; CDR3aa: CSAFNAASSYEQYF
v_gene: TRBV11-2; abundance: many; j_gene: TRBJ2-2; d_gene: TRBD2; CDR3nt: TGTGCCAGCAACAGCGGGAGCGGGGAGCTGTTTTTT; CDR3aa: CASNSGSGELFF
v_gene: TRBV12-3/TRBV12-4; abundance: many; j_gene: TRBJ1-1; d_gene: -; CDR3nt: TGTGCCAGCAGTTTGGGGACTACGGGCACTGAAGCTTTCTTT; CDR3aa: CASSLGTTGTEAFF
v_gene: TRBV7-3; abundance: -; j_gene: TRBJ2-7; d_gene: -; CDR3nt: TGTGCCAGCAGCCCGAAGGGAAACTACGAGCAGTACTTC; CDR3aa: CASSPKGNYEQYF
v_gene: TRBV5-1; abundance: few; j_gene: TRBJ1-1; d_gene: -; CDR3nt: TGCGCCAGCAGCCCGGGGGGTGTGGCTGAAGCTTTCTTT; CDR3aa: CASSPGGVAEAFF
v_gene: TRBV3-1; abundance: many; j_gene: TRBJ1-1; d_gene: -; CDR3nt: TGTGCCAGCATCGGCGACACTGAAGCTTTCTTT; CDR3aa: CASIGDTEAFF
v_gene: TRBV5-6; abundance: -; j_gene: TRBJ1-5; d_gene: -; CDR3nt: TGTGCCAGCAGCTCGGGGACGGCCTTCAATCAGCCCCAGCATTTT; CDR3aa: CASSSGTAFNQPQHF
v_gene: TRBV28; abundance: many; j_gene: TRBJ2-1; d_gene: TRBD2; CDR3nt: TGTGCCAGCAGTTTATCATCTAGCGGGCACAATGAGCAGTTCTTC; CDR3aa: CASSLSSSGHNEQFF
v_gene: TRBV6-1; abundance: many; j_gene: TRBJ1-5; d_gene: TRBD1; CDR3nt: TGTGCCAGCAGGGAAGCCGGGACAGGGGGTCGGCAGCCCCAGCATTTT; CDR3aa: CASREAGTGGRQPQHF
v_gene: TRBV24-1; abundance: few; j_gene: TRBJ2-2; d_gene: TRBD2; CDR3nt: TGTGCCACCAGTGATTTCGCGGGCGCTAGCGGGAGGTTCGCCGGGGAGCTGTTTTTT; CDR3aa: CATSDFAGASGRFAGELFF
v_gene: TRBV4-1; abundance: few; j_gene: TRBJ2-7; d_gene: TRBD1; CDR3nt: TGCGCCAGCAGCCAAGAAGGACAGGGGCTGTCCTACGAGCAGTACTTC; CDR3aa: CASSQEGQGLSYEQYF
v_gene: TRBV5-1; abundance: many; j_gene: TRBJ2-7; d_gene: TRBD1; CDR3nt: TGCGCCAGCAGCGTGGGACAGGGGGCAATCGAATCCTACGAGCAGTACTTC; CDR3aa: CASSVGQGAIESYEQYF
v_gene: TRBV6-1; abundance: few; j_gene: TRBJ2-1; d_gene: -; CDR3nt: TGTGCCAGCAGTGAGGGGCCTTACAATGAGCAGTTCTTC; CDR3aa: CASSEGPYNEQFF
v_gene: TRBV2; abundance: many; j_gene: TRBJ2-1; d_gene: TRBD2; CDR3nt: TGTGCCAGCAGTGGACTAGCGGGACGGACTGAGCAGTTCTTC; CDR3aa: CASSGLAGRTEQFF
v_gene: TRBV9; abundance: -; j_gene: TRBJ2-3; d_gene: TRBD1; CDR3nt: TGTGCCAGCAGCACCCGGACAGGGAAAGATACGCAGTATTTT; CDR3aa: CASSTRTGKDTQYF
v_gene: TRBV20-1; abundance: -; j_gene: TRBJ1-5; d_gene: TRBD1; CDR3nt: TGCAGTGCTAGAGGAGGGACAGTTAGCAATCAGCCCCAGCATTTT; CDR3aa: CSARGGTVSNQPQHF
v_gene: TRBV7-8; abundance: few; j_gene: TRBJ2-2; d_gene: TRBD2; CDR3nt: TGTGCCAGCAGCCCCAGGGTAGCGGGAGGTATCGGGGAGCTGTTTTTT; CDR3aa: CASSPRVAGGIGELFF
v_gene: TRBV19; abundance: many; j_gene: TRBJ1-4; d_gene: -; CDR3nt: TGTGCCAGTAGACCTCAGGGAGGGCGCGAAAAACTGTTTTTT; CDR3aa: CASRPQGGREKLFF
v_gene: TRBV7-9; abundance: -; j_gene: TRBJ2-3; d_gene: -; CDR3nt: TGTGCCAGCAGCTTAGAAGGGCGCAACGCAGATACGCAGTATTTT; CDR3aa: CASSLEGRNADTQYF
v_gene: TRBV7-8; abundance: few; j_gene: TRBJ2-3; d_gene: TRBD2; CDR3nt: TGTGCCAGCAGCTCCTTAGGGAGGGCCACAGATACGCAGTATTTT; CDR3aa: CASSSLGRATDTQYF
v_gene: TRBV7-9; abundance: few; j_gene: TRBJ2-2; d_gene: -; CDR3nt: TGTGCCAGCTCGCCCCCTCACGGGGAGCTGTTTTTT; CDR3aa: CASSPPHGELFF
v_gene: TRBV18; abundance: many; j_gene: TRBJ2-3; d_gene: -; CDR3nt: TGTGCCAGCTCAACCACAGCAGGGGCAACCACAGATACGCAGTATTTT; CDR3aa: CASSTTAGATTDTQYF
v_gene: TRBV5-1; abundance: many; j_gene: TRBJ1-1; d_gene: TRBD1; CDR3nt: TGCGCCAGCAGCTTAGACAGGGGGCTTAGAGACACTGAAGCTTTCTTT; CDR3aa: CASSLDRGLRDTEAFF
v_gene: TRBV14; abundance: few; j_gene: TRBJ1-6; d_gene: TRBD1; CDR3nt: TGTGCCAGCAGCTCGACAGGGGTTAATTCACCCCTCCACTTT; CDR3aa: CASSSTGVNSPLHF